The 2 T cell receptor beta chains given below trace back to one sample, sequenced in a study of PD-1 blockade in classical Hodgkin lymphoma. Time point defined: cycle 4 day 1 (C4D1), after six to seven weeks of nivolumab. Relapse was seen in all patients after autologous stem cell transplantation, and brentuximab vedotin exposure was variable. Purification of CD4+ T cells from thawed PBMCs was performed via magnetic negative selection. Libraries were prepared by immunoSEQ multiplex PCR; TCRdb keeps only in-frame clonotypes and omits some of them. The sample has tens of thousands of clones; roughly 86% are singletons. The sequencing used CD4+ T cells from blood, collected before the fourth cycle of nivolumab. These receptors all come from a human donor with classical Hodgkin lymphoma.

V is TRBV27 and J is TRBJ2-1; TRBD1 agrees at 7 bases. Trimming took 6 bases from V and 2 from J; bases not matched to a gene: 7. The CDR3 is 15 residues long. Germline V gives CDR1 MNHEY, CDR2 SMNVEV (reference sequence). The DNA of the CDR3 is TGTGCCAGCAGCCCTTTGGACAGGACCTACAATGAGCAGTTCTTC. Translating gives CASSPLDRTYNEQFF.

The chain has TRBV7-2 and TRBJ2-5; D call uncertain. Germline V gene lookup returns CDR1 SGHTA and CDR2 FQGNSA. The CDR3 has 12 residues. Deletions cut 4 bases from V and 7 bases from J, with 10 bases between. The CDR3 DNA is TGTGCCAGCAGCTCTGGAGAGGCGACCCAGTACTTC. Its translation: CASSSGEATQYF.